One and the same sample provided the 24 T cell receptor beta chains below, sequenced in a study of CD8 T cells in Susac syndrome. With random hexamers, about 0.5 to 1 ug RNA was reverse transcribed. Each CDR3 protein gets one entry after TCRdb re-called the immunoSEQ multiplex PCR reads with MiXCR. The profile shows around 200,000 distinct CDR3 sequences, 90% to 95% of them singletons. The material sequenced was CD4+ T cells from PBMCs. The source is a human donor in good health.

The J gene is TRBJ2-7, the V gene TRBV7-8, with D possibly matching TRBD2 (5 bases). CDR1 and CDR2 (germline): SGHVS, FQNEAQ. V was cut by 4 bases and J by 2 bases, with 12 bases left in between. This CDR3 is 14 amino acids long. The CDR3 loop is CASSSGNRAYEQYV. The CDR3 coding sequence is TGTGCCAGCAGCTCCGGGAACAGAGCCTACGAGCAGTACGTC.

The V call is TRBV7-9, the J call TRBJ2-5; D tentatively reads TRBD1 or TRBD2 (6 bases each). V dropped 5 bases and J dropped 2 bases, with 12 bases sitting between them. Germline V gene data show CDR1 as SEHNR and CDR2 as FQNEAQ (reference sequence). This CDR3 comprises 14 residues. The CDR3 DNA reads as TGTGCCAGCAGCCTACAGGGAGGACAAGAGACCCAGTACTTC. It translates to CASSLQGGQETQYF.

This clonotype was observed a single time. V is TRBV29-1 and J is TRBJ2-1, with 11 bases identical to TRBD2. This CDR3 is built from 15 residues. Germline assignment: CDR1 SQVTM and CDR2 ANQGSEA. The ends lost 7 bases at V and 7 bases at J; junction bases unmatched: 12. In DNA form, the CDR3 reads TGCAGCGCCCTTTCGCTAGCGGGGGGATGGAATGAGCAGTTCTTC. Protein product: CSALSLAGGWNEQFF.

This clonotype appeared once. The CDR3 protein is CASSVIPGEETQYF. CDR3 nucleotide sequence: TGTGCCAGCAGTGTGATACCGGGAGAAGAGACCCAGTACTTC. V usage is TRBV25-1 and J usage is TRBJ2-5; D possibly corresponds to TRBD2 (6 bases). Trimming removed 4 bases at V and 3 bases at J, with 12 bases between. Germline-derived CDR1 and CDR2 are MGHDK and SYGVNS. The CDR3 loop spans 14 amino acids.

Comments on this clonotype: One junction end does not reproduce the germline sequence, and a read error may be involved. V gene TRBV5-1 combines with J gene TRBJ2-4; possibly TRBD2 for D (5 bases). The CDR3 extends over 16 amino acids. The germline gives CDR1 SGHRS, CDR2 YFSETQ. Written as DNA, the CDR3 is TGCGCCAGCAGCTTGCCCCGCGGGCTAGCCAAAAACATTCAGAACTTC. Translated: CASSLPRGLAKNIQNF.

The chain has TRBV20-1 and TRBJ2-7, with 8 bases lining up with TRBD1. The CDR3 consists of 17 residues. V shed 3 bases and J 3 bases; nucleotides not matched to a gene: 16. The germline CDR1 and CDR2 sequences are DFQATT and SNEGSKA (reference sequence). CDR3 in DNA: TGCAGTGCTAGGCCCTCAAGACAGGGGATAAAAGTCTACGAGCAGTACTTC. Translated: CSARPSRQGIKVYEQYF.

The chain combines TRBV3-1 with TRBJ2-1; 9 bases fit TRBD2. Losses at the gene ends were 8 bases for V and 0 bases for J; bases not matched to a gene: 5. Germline loops: CDR1 LGHDT, CDR2 YNNKEL (reference sequence). The CDR3 loop spans 15 amino acids. In DNA, the CDR3 is TGTGCCAGCTGTAGTAGCGGGAGCTCCTACAATGAGCAGTTCTTC. Translation: CASCSSGSSYNEQFF.

The rearrangement joins TRBV29-1 to TRBJ2-1; D is undetermined. This CDR3 region has 16 residues. CDR1 is SQVTM, CDR2 ANQGSEA, per germline. V lost 6 bases and J lost 3, with 21 bases in between. The chain's CDR3 is CSVYPSGRRNYNEQFF. The CDR3 DNA is TGCAGCGTCTACCCCTCCGGCAGGAGAAACTACAATGAGCAGTTCTTC.

This clonotype was counted between two and nine times. The V call is TRBV6-2 or TRBV6-3, the J call TRBJ2-3; D call uncertain. The germline V and J ends were trimmed by 5 bases and 0 bases, with 9 bases remaining between them. Germline CDR1 reads MNHEY; CDR2 reads SVGEGT. The CDR3 spans 14 residues. In DNA form, the CDR3 reads TGTGCCAGCAGTCTGGACGCAAGCACAGATACGCAGTATTTT. As protein: CASSLDASTDTQYF.

The chain couples TRBV28 to TRBJ2-1; D unresolved. The CDR3 is 12 residues long. Looked up from germline, CDR1 is MDHEN and CDR2 is SYDVKM. V lost 4 bases and J 14 bases, leaving 15 bases between the germline ends. The CDR3, as DNA: TGTGCCAGCAGTTCAGCCGCGACGCGAGAGTTCTTC. As protein: CASSSAATREFF.

The chain employs TRBV29-1 and TRBJ1-5; D gene uncertain. The CDR3 totals 15 residues. Trimming took off 5 bases at V and 0 bases at J, with 14 bases between the two ends. The germline CDR1 and CDR2 sequences are SQVTM and ANQGSEA. The CDR3 sequence is CSVLVAGISNQPQHF. CDR3 bases: TGCAGCGTTCTGGTGGCGGGGATTAGCAATCAGCCCCAGCATTTT.

The rearrangement uses TRBV28 and TRBJ2-3; TRBD1 agrees at 7 bases. The germline V gene has CDR1 MDHEN and CDR2 SYDVKM. Trimming took 3 bases from V and 2 from J; bases not matched to a gene: 11. The CDR3 consists of 17 residues. The DNA of the CDR3 is TGTGCCAGCAGTTTCCAACGGACAGGTCGTTACACAGATACGCAGTATTTT. Translating it yields CASSFQRTGRYTDTQYF.

The chain couples TRBV20-1 to TRBJ2-2, with 10 bases fitting TRBD2. The V and J ends lost 0 bases and 5 bases, in that order; junction bases with no gene match: 9. The CDR3 totals 17 residues. The germline gives CDR1 DFQATT, CDR2 SNEGSKA (reference sequence). DNA of the CDR3: TGCAGTGCTAGAGACCGGCTGAGTAGCGGGGGGACCGGGGAGCTGTTTTTT. This gives the protein CSARDRLSSGGTGELFF.

V and J are TRBV12-3 or TRBV12-4 and TRBJ2-2; 10 bases are a match to TRBD2. V lost 6 bases and J lost 4; bases outside the gene matches: 5. The CDR3 is made up of 15 amino acids. CDR3 region: CASRHLAGVTGELFF. In DNA, the CDR3 is TGTGCCAGCAGACACCTAGCGGGAGTCACCGGGGAGCTGTTTTTT.

The chain is built from TRBV30 and TRBJ2-1, with 8 bases matching TRBD2. The germline V gene encodes CDR1 GTSNPN and CDR2 SVGIG (reference sequence). The CDR3 spans 14 residues. J gave up 6 bases and V 1 base, and 5 bases lay outside the gene matches. The CDR3 DNA reads as TGTGCCTGGAGTGAAACTAGCGGCCTCAATGAGCAGTTCTTC. This codes for CAWSETSGLNEQFF.

This chain joins TRBV3-1 and TRBJ2-1, with no clear D. The length of the CDR3 is 15 residues. Deletions cut 0 bases from V and 2 bases from J, with 8 bases between. The germline CDR1 and CDR2 sequences are LGHDT and YNNKEL (reference sequence). CDR3 DNA: TGTGCCAGCAGCCAAGAGCCGGGCCCCTACAATGAGCAGTTCTTC. Translating it yields CASSQEPGPYNEQFF.

The gene calls are TRBV6-2 or TRBV6-3 and TRBJ2-7; either TRBD1 or TRBD2 may fit D (5 bases each). V was clipped by 8 bases and J by 2 bases, with 13 bases between them. Germline values: CDR1 MNHEY, CDR2 SVGEGT. The CDR3 length is 13 residues. In DNA form, the CDR3 reads TGTGCCAGCGGCCGGGACGGGACCTACGAGCAGTACTTC. Translating it yields CASGRDGTYEQYF.

This chain links TRBV20-1 with TRBJ2-4; perhaps D is TRBD1 or TRBD2 (5 bases each). V was pared by 2 bases and J by 6 bases, with 29 bases between. CDR3 size: 19 residues. Germline V gene sequence: CDR1 DFQATT, CDR2 SNEGSKA (reference sequence). The CDR3, as DNA: TGCAGTGCTAGAAGCCGAGAGTCCGGGCCGAAGGGGAGAATAAACATTCAGTACTTC. Translation gives CSARSRESGPKGRINIQYF.

The CDR3: CSARSVYGYTF. The CDR3 region has the DNA TGCAGTGCGCGGAGTGTCTATGGCTACACCTTC. The rearrangement links TRBV20-1 to TRBJ1-2; D gene uncertain. V lost 6 bases, J lost 4 bases, and 9 bases lay in between. The CDR3 extends over 11 amino acids. The germline V gene has CDR1 DFQATT and CDR2 SNEGSKA (reference sequence).

This chain joins TRBV7-2 and TRBJ2-3; TRBD2 matches 7 bases. The CDR3 totals 14 residues. V lost 5 bases and J lost 2; bases outside the gene matches: 4. Germline V gene sequence: CDR1 SGHTA, CDR2 FQGNSA. The CDR3 region is CASSRGDPTDTQYF. CDR3 nucleotide sequence: TGTGCCAGCAGCCGGGGGGATCCCACAGATACGCAGTATTTT. The variable domain in full, with the rest retrieved from reference TRBV7-2 and TRBJ2-3, is GAGVSQSPSNKVTEKGKDVELRCDPISGHTALYWYRQSLGQGLEFLIYFQGNSAPDKSGLPSDRFSAERTGGSVSTLTIQRTQQEDSAVYLCASSRGDPTDTQYFGPGTRLTVL.

The J gene is TRBJ2-5, the V gene TRBV20-1; 7 bases align to TRBD2. The CDR3 has 14 residues. Germline CDR1 is DFQATT and CDR2 is SNEGSKA (reference sequence). V was clipped by 1 base and J by 2 bases; unmatched bases: 4. CDR3 DNA sequence: TGCAGTGCTAGAGGCCCGGGGGGTCAAGAGACCCAGTACTTC. As protein: CSARGPGGQETQYF.

This clonotype was recorded only once. This chain links TRBV3-1 with TRBJ2-7; a weak D match, TRBD1 (5 bases). The CDR3 runs to 14 residues. Germline V lookup: CDR1 LGHDT, CDR2 YNNKEL (reference sequence). The CDR3 reads CASSPKGRAYEQYV. The CDR3 DNA reads TGTGCTAGCAGCCCGAAGGGCAGGGCCTACGAGCAGTACGTC.

This CDR3 reads CRAGQRNTEAFF. The CDR3 DNA is TGCAGGGCCGGACAGAGGAACACTGAAGCTTTCTTT. V and J are TRBV29-1 and TRBJ1-1; D possibly corresponds to TRBD1 (6 bases). CDR1 is SQVTM and CDR2 is ANQGSEA in the germline V gene. The CDR3 has 12 residues.

This chain uses TRBV5-1 with TRBJ2-5; D unclear. The CDR3 has 17 residues. The germline gives CDR1 SGHRS, CDR2 YFSETQ. Trimming took off 0 bases at V and 1 base at J, with 16 bases between the two ends. CDR3 nucleotides: TGCGCCAGCAGCTTGGAGTTAGGTGGTGGGGTCCAAGAGACCCAGTACTTC. Translating it yields CASSLELGGGVQETQYF.